The clone carrying this T cell receptor (beta chain) was observed many times. Its antigen is still unknown. Specified time point: sample taken at primary tumor resection. CDR3 size: 15 residues. Deletions cut 6 bases from V and 15 bases from J, with 24 bases between. This record belongs to a study of spatial heterogeneity in lung cancer. Overall study results and limits: The estimated TCR-seq coverage of tumor T cells amounted to 7% to 8% when looking at alpha chains and 13% to 15% when looking at beta chains. The number of expanded tumor alpha and beta chains correlated with mutation number.

TCRdb ran MiXCR on the 5' RACE reads and lists one entry per CDR3 protein. The sample includes about 100,000 distinct CDR3 sequences, roughly 4.5% of them seen just once. The rearrangement links TRBV12-3 or TRBV12-4 to TRBJ1-6; no clear D gene. The sequence came from a male donor with early-stage non-small cell lung cancer. Source: lung tumor tissue, taken at surgery. In DNA form, the CDR3 reads TGTGCCAGCAGAAAAGCCGGAGGGCACACTTATCGCCTCCACTTT. Protein sequence: CASRKAGGHTYRLHF.